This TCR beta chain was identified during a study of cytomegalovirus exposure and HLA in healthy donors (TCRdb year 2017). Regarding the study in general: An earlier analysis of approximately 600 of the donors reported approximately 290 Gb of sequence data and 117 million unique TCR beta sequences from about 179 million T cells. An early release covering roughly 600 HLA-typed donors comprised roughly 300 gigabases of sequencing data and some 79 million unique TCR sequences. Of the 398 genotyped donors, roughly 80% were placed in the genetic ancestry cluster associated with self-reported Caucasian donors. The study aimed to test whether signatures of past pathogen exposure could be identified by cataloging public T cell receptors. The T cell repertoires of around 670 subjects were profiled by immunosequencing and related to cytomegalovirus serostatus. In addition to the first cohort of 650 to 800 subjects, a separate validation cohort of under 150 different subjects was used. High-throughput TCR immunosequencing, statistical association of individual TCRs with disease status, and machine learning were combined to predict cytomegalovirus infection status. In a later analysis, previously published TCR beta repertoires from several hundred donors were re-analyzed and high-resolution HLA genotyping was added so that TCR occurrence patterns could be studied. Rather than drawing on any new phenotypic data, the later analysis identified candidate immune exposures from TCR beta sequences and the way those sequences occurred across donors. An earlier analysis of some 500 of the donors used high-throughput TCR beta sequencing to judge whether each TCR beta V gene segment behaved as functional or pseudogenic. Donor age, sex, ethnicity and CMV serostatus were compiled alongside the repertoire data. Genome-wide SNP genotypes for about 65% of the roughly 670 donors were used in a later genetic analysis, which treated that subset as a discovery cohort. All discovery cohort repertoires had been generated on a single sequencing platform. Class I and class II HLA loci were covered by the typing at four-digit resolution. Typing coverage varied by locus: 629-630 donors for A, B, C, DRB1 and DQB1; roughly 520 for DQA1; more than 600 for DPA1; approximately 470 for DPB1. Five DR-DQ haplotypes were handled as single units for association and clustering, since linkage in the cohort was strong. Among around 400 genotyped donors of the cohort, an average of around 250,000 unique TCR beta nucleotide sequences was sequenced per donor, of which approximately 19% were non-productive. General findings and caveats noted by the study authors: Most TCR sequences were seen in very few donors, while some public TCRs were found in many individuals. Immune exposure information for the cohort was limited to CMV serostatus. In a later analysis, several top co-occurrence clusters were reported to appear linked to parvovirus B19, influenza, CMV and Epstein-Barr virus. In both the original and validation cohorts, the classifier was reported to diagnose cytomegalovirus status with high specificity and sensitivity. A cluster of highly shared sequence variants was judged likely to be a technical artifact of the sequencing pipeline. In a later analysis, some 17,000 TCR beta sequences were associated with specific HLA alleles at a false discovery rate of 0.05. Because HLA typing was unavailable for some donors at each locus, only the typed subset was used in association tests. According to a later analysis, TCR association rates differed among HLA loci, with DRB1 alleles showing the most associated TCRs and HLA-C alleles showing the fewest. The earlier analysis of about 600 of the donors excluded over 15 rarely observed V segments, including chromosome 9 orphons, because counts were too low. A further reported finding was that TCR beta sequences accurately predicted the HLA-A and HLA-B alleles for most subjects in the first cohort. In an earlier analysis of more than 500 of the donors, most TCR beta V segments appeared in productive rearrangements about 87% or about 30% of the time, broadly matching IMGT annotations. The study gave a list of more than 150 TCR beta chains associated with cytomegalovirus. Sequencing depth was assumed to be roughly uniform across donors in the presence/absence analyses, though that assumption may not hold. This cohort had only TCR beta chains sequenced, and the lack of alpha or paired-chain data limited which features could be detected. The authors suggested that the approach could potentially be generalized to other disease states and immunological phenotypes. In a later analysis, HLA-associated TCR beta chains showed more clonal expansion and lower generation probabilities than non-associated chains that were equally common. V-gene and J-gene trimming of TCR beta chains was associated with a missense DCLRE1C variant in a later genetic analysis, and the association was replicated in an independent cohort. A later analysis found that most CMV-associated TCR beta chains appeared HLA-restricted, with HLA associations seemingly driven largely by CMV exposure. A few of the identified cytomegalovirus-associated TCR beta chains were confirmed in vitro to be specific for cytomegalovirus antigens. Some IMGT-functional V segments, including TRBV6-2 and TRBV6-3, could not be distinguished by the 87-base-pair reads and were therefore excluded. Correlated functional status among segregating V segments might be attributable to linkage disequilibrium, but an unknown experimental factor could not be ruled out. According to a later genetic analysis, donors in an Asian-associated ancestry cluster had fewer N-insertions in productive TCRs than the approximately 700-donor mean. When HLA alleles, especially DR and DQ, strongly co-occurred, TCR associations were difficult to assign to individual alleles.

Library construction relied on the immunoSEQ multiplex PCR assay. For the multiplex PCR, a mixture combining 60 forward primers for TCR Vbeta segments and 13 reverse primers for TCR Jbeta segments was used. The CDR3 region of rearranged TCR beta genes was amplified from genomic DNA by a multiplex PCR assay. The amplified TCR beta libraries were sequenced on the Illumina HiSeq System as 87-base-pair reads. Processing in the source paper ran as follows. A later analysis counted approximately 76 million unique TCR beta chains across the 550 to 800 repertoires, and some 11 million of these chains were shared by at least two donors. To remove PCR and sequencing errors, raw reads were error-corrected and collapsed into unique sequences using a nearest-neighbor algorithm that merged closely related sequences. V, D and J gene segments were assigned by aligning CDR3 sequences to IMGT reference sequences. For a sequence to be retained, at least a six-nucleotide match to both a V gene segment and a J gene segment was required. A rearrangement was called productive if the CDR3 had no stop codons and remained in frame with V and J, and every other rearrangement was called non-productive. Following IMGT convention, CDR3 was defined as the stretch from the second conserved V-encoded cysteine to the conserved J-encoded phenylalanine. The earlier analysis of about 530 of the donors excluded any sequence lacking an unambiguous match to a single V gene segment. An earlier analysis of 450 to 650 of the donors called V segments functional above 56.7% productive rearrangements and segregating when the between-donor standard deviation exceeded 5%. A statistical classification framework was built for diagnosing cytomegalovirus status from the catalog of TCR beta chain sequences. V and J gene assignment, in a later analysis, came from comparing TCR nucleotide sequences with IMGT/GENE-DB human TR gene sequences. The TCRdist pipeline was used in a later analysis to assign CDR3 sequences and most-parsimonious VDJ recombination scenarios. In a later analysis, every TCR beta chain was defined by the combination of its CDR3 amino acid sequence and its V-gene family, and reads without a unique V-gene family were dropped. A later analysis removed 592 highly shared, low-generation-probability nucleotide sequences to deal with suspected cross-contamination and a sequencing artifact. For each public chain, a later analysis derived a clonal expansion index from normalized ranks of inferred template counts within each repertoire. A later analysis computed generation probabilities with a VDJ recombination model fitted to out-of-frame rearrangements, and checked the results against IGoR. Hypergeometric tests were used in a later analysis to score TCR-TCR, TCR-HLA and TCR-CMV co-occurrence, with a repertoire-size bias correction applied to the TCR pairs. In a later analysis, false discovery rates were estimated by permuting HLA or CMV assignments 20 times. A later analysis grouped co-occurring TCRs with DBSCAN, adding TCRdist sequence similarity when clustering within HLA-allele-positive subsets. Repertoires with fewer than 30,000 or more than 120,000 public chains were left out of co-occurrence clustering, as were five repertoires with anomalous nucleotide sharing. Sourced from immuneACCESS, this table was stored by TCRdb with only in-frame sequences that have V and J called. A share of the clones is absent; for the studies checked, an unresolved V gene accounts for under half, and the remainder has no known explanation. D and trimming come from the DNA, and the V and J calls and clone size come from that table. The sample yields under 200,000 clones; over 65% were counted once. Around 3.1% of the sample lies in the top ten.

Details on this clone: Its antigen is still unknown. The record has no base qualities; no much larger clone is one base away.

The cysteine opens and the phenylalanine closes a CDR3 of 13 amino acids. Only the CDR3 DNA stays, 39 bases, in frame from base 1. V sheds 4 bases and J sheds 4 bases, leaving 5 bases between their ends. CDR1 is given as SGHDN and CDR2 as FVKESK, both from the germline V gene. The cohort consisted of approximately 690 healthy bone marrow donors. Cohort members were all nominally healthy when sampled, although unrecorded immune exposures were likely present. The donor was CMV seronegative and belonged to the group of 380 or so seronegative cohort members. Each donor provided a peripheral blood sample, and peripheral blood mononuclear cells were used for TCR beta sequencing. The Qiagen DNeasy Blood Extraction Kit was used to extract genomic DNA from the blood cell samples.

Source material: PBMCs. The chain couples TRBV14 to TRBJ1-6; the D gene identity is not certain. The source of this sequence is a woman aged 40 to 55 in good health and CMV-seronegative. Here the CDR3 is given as CASSPGYNSPLHF. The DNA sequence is TGTGCCAGCAGCCCGGGGTATAATTCACCCCTCCACTTT.